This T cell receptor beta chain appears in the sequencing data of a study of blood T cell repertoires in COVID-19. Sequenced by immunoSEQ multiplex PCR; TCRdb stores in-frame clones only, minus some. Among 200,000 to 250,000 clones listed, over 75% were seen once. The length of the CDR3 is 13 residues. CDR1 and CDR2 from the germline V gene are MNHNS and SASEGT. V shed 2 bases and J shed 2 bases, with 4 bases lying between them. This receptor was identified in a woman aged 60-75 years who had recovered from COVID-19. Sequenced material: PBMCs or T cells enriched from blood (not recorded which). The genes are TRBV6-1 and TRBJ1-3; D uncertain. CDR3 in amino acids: CASSEQTGNTIYF. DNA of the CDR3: TGTGCCAGCAGTGAACAGACTGGAAACACCATATATTTT.